The 26 T cell receptor beta chains presented below share a single source sample, sequenced in a study of fetal regulatory T cell absence and autoimmunity. The data were produced by immunoSEQ multiplex PCR, yet TCRdb's version contains in-frame clones alone and is incomplete. The table has about 95,000 clones, 60% to 80% seen once; the top ten hold approximately 1.9%. The sequencing input was pancreas tissue. The receptors shown here come from a male donor with IPEX syndrome.

As concerns this clone: This may come from a read error, since a much larger clone is one base off. V is TRBV7-8 and J is TRBJ2-1, with 9 bases that match TRBD1. This CDR3 has 13 amino acids. J gave up 5 bases and V 4 bases, and 0 bases lay outside the gene matches. The germline V gene has CDR1 SGHVS and CDR2 FQNEAQ. The CDR3 sequence: CASSWTGDNEQFF. The CDR3 region has the DNA TGTGCCAGCAGCTGGACAGGGGACAATGAGCAGTTCTTC. The full variable domain, with the rest looked up from reference TRBV7-8 and TRBJ2-1, is GAGVSQSPRYKVAKRGQDVALRCDPISGHVSLFWYQQALGQGPEFLTYFQNEAQLDKSGLPSDRFFAERPEGSVSTLKIQRTQQEDSAVYLCASSWTGDNEQFFGPGTRLTVL.

The genes are TRBV6-1 and TRBJ2-1, with TRBD2 matching over 10 bases. CDR1 and CDR2 from the germline V gene are MNHNS and SASEGT. CDR3 size: 14 residues. The V and J ends lost 8 bases and 7 bases, in that order; junction bases with no gene match: 8. The CDR3 is CASAGLAALNEQFF. The CDR3 nucleotides are TGTGCCAGCGCAGGACTAGCGGCTCTTAATGAGCAGTTCTTC.

The genes are TRBV11-2 and TRBJ2-2; TRBD2 matches 11 bases. Germline CDR1 reads SGHAT; CDR2 reads FQNNGV. J lost 8 bases, V lost 7 bases, and 12 bases had no gene match. This CDR3 is 16 amino acids long. The CDR3 DNA reads as TGTGCCAGCACCCCGGGACTAGCGGACTTTTCTGGGGAGCTGTTTTTT. Protein: CASTPGLADFSGELFF.

CDR3 DNA: TGTGCCAGCTCACCACCGGGGGACTATGGCTACACCTTC. Its translation is CASSPPGDYGYTF. V usage is TRBV18 and J usage is TRBJ1-2; D is perhaps TRBD1 (5 bases). There are 13 residues in the CDR3. V lost 0 bases and J 3 bases, leaving 5 bases between the germline ends. The V gene's germline CDR1 is KGHSH and CDR2 LQKENI. Full variable domain (rest looked up from reference TRBV18 and TRBJ1-2): NAGVMQNPRHLVRRRGQEARLRCSPMKGHSHVYWYRQLPEEGLKFMVYLQKENIIDESGMPKERFSAEFPKEGPSILRIQQVVRGDSAAYFCASSPPGDYGYTFGSGTRLTVV.

In the case of this clone: Other DNA sequences from this sample encode an identical CDR3 as well. This chain links TRBV30 with TRBJ2-5, with D perhaps TRBD2 (7 bases). Trimming pared 4 bases from V and 3 bases from J, leaving 15 bases between. The CDR3 contains 14 residues. The V gene's germline CDR1 is GTSNPN and CDR2 SVGIG (reference sequence). The CDR3 region is CAWMGGGGEETQYF. CDR3 DNA sequence: TGTGCCTGGATGGGGGGAGGGGGTGAAGAGACCCAGTACTTC.

This clone was seen a handful of times. The CDR3 loop is CASSPARGTDTQYF. CDR3 nucleotide sequence: TGTGCCAGCTCACCTGCGCGGGGCACAGATACGCAGTATTTT. The J gene is TRBJ2-3, the V gene TRBV18; possible D gene TRBD2, 5 bases. V shed 3 bases and J shed 1 base, with 8 bases lying between them. This CDR3 region has 14 residues. The germline V gene has CDR1 KGHSH and CDR2 LQKENI.

This clone came up a few times. This chain links TRBV6-5 with TRBJ2-7; no clear D gene. This CDR3 contains 12 residues. The V end lost 6 bases, the J end lost 1 base, and 7 bases lay between the germline ends. Per germline, CDR1 MNHEY and CDR2 SVGAGI. The CDR3 protein is CASRKGSYEQYF. The CDR3 region has the DNA TGTGCCAGCAGGAAGGGATCCTACGAGCAGTACTTC.

This clone is large. The genes are TRBV14 and TRBJ2-1, with 13 bases fitting TRBD2. This CDR3 is built from 15 residues. Germline CDR1 and CDR2: SGHDN and FVKESK. V shed 5 bases, J shed 7 bases, and the junction held 5 bases outside the gene matches. The CDR3 reads CASSGLAGALNEQFF. The CDR3 DNA is TGTGCCAGCAGCGGACTAGCGGGGGCCCTTAATGAGCAGTTCTTC. Full variable domain (outside the CDR3, taken from reference TRBV14 and TRBJ2-1): EAGVTQFPSHSVIEKGQTVTLRCDPISGHDNLYWYRRVMGKEIKFLLHFVKESKQDESGMPNNRFLAERTGGTYSTLKVQPAELEDSGVYFCASSGLAGALNEQFFGPGTRLTVL.

The V and J genes are TRBV7-9 and TRBJ2-1; D is uncertain. The CDR3 contains 13 residues. Trimming left V 5 bases short and J 6 bases short, with 11 bases between. The V gene's germline CDR1 is SEHNR and CDR2 FQNEAQ (reference sequence). CDR3 bases: TGTGCCAGCAGCCCGGAGTCCCCCAATGAGCAGTTCTTC. Translation: CASSPESPNEQFF.

The chain links TRBV4-1 to TRBJ1-2, with no clear D. This CDR3 has 13 residues. CDR1 and CDR2 (germline): MGHRA, YSYEKL. The V end was cut by 0 bases, the J end by 7 bases, with 9 bases between. CDR3 sequence (DNA): TGCGCCAGCAGCCAAGATGCGATCATTGGCTACACCTTC. Translation gives CASSQDAIIGYTF.

This clone was picked up one time. The chain joins TRBV18 to TRBJ1-5; TRBD1 might be the D (6 bases). V was pared by 6 bases and J by 0 bases, with 9 bases between. Germline V lookup: CDR1 KGHSH, CDR2 LQKENI. The CDR3 runs 14 residues. DNA of the CDR3: TGTGCCAGCTCGGGGGGCTATAGCAATCAGCCCCAGCATTTT. It specifies CASSGGYSNQPQHF.

The chain recombines TRBV11-3 with TRBJ2-3; 13 nucleotides agree with TRBD2. Germline-derived CDR1 and CDR2 are SGHNT and YENEEA. J gave up 1 base and V 5 bases, and 0 bases lay outside the gene matches. CDR3 length equals 15 residues. The CDR3 bases are TGTGCCAGCAGCGGACTAGCGGGGGGCACAGATACGCAGTATTTT. It codes for CASSGLAGGTDTQYF.

The chain has TRBV19 and TRBJ2-7; 9 bases agree with TRBD2. The CDR3 runs to 16 residues. V trimming: 5 bases; J trimming: 2 bases; junction bases outside the gene matches: 10. Germline lookup yields CDR1 LNHDA and CDR2 SQIVND (reference sequence). CDR3 loop: CASSPRFLAGPYEQYF. As DNA, the CDR3 is TGTGCCAGTAGTCCTAGATTCCTAGCGGGACCCTACGAGCAGTACTTC.

The chain links TRBV2 to TRBJ2-1; D may be TRBD1 or TRBD2 (6 bases each). The CDR3 has 14 amino acids. Looked up from germline, CDR1 is SNHLY and CDR2 is FYNNEI. V was shortened by 6 bases and J by 4 bases, with 13 bases between the two germline ends. CDR3 bases: TGTGCCAGCAGGTCGACAGGAGGGTACAATGAGCAGTTCTTC. Translated: CASRSTGGYNEQFF.

The chain uses TRBV5-4 and TRBJ2-5, with 15 bases matching TRBD2. Unmatched junction bases numbered 8, after V lost 4 bases and J lost 1 base. The CDR3 covers 18 residues. Germline V gene data show CDR1 as SGHNT and CDR2 as YYREEE (reference sequence). CDR3 amino acids: CASSTSRTSGRAQETQYF. In DNA, the CDR3 is TGTGCCAGCAGCACCTCACGGACTAGCGGGAGGGCCCAAGAGACCCAGTACTTC.

The sample holds a few counts of this clone. The chain links TRBV2 to TRBJ2-7; D tentatively fits TRBD1 or TRBD2 (6 bases each). Trimming removed 11 bases from V and 5 bases from J, with 16 bases in between. Germline V gene lookup returns CDR1 SNHLY and CDR2 FYNNEI. The CDR3 is made up of 12 amino acids. CDR3 region: CALQGGLNEQYF. Here the CDR3 DNA reads TGTGCCCTACAGGGAGGACTTAACGAGCAGTACTTC.

The chain combines TRBV10-3 with TRBJ2-7, with TRBD2 matching over 8 bases. The CDR3 runs 13 residues. The junction had 2 bases not matched to a gene; V was cut back by 7 bases and J by 0 bases. The V gene's germline CDR1 is ENHRY and CDR2 SYGVKD. The CDR3 bases are TGTGCCATCAAGACTAGCGCCTCCTACGAGCAGTACTTC. It encodes CAIKTSASYEQYF.

V and J are TRBV5-5 and TRBJ2-5; D might be TRBD2 (6 bases). Germline V gene lookup returns CDR1 SGHKS and CDR2 YYEKEE (reference sequence). The CDR3 length is 14 residues. The ends were cut back, 0 bases at V and 2 bases at J, with 8 bases in the middle. CDR3: CASSLGGVQETQYF. Here the CDR3 DNA reads TGTGCCAGCAGCTTGGGCGGGGTGCAAGAGACCCAGTACTTC.

This clone turned up a few times. This sequence joins TRBV4-1 and TRBJ2-7, with D possibly being TRBD1 (5 bases). The germline CDR1 and CDR2 sequences are MGHRA and YSYEKL. V lost 5 bases and J 0 bases, leaving 14 bases between the germline ends. This CDR3 is 15 amino acids long. CDR3 sequence: CASSEATGSSYEQYF. The CDR3 DNA sequence: TGCGCCAGCAGCGAAGCTACAGGTAGCTCCTACGAGCAGTACTTC.

This chain connects TRBV21-1 to TRBJ2-1; the listed D gene, TRBD2, was not tested against the DNA. TRBV21-1 has pseudogene status. The CDR3 spans 19 residues. CDR3 amino acids: CASSKGPSGGPEGSNEQFF. CDR3 nucleotides: TGTGCCAGCAGCAAAGGGCCTAGCGGGGGGCCCGAGGGATCAAATGAGCAGTTCTTC.

V gene TRBV7-9 combines with J gene TRBJ2-3; 8 nucleotides line up with TRBD1. This CDR3 is 14 amino acids long. V dropped 4 bases and J dropped 0; count of bases not matched to a gene: 0. Germline CDR1 SEHNR, CDR2 FQNEAQ (reference sequence). This CDR3 reads CASSWTGSTDTQYF. Written as DNA, the CDR3 is TGTGCCAGCAGCTGGACAGGGAGCACAGATACGCAGTATTTT. Combining the CDR3 with reference TRBV7-9 and TRBJ2-3 gives the whole variable domain DTGVSQNPRHKITKRGQNVTFRCDPISEHNRLYWYRQTLGQGPEFLTYFQNEAQLEKSRLLSDRFSAERPKGSFSTLEIQRTEQGDSAMYLCASSWTGSTDTQYFGPGTRLTVL.

The chain has TRBV10-3 and TRBJ2-7; D call uncertain. This CDR3 contains 12 residues. CDR1 ENHRY and CDR2 SYGVKD come from the germline V gene. Trimming cost V 10 bases and J 1 base, with 11 bases left between them. Here the CDR3 DNA reads TGTGCCACCGGACCCACGTCCTACGAGCAGTACTTC. Translation: CATGPTSYEQYF.

This clone was counted a single time. The genes are TRBV6-1 and TRBJ2-3; D call uncertain. Trimming cost V 1 base and J 3 bases, with 2 bases left between them. The CDR3 extends over 12 amino acids. CDR1 and CDR2 from the germline V gene are MNHNS and SASEGT. CDR3 amino acids: CASSEGTDTQYF. The CDR3 DNA sequence: TGTGCCAGCAGTGAAGGTACAGATACGCAGTATTTT.

This chain links TRBV13 with TRBJ2-1; the D gene could be TRBD1 or TRBD2 (5 bases each). The CDR3 length is 15 residues. Germline V gene sequence: CDR1 PRHDT, CDR2 FYEKMQ (reference sequence). Trimming cost V 5 bases and J 0 bases, with 11 bases left between them. DNA of the CDR3: TGTGCCAGCAGCCTGGGACGGCACTCCTACAATGAGCAGTTCTTC. It translates to CASSLGRHSYNEQFF.

This rearrangement joins TRBV1 to TRBJ2-7; TRBD2 was called by the table and not checked on the DNA. TRBV1 is a pseudogene locus. This CDR3 has 15 residues. This CDR3 reads CTSTRSRLYSYEQYF. CDR3 coding DNA: TGCACCAGCACTCGTTCCCGACTATACTCCTACGAGCAGTACTTC.

The rearrangement links TRBV4-3 to TRBJ1-4, with unresolved D. V was pared by 4 bases and J by 3 bases, with 12 bases between. The CDR3 contains 15 residues. Germline CDR1 LGHNA, CDR2 YSLEER. DNA of the CDR3: TGCGCCAGCAGCCTAACCGACGGGTCTAATGAAAAACTGTTTTTT. This gives the protein CASSLTDGSNEKLFF.